The clone carrying this T cell receptor beta chain has a single count. The CDR3 covers 17 residues. V lost 1 base and J 6 bases, leaving 18 bases between the germline ends. Germline CDR1 is KGHSH and CDR2 is LQKENI. This sample was taken from a study of blood T cell repertoires in COVID-19. In the study overall: Collection of acute and convalescent COVID-19 samples took place in the United States, Italy and Spain. T cells, B-cell-depleted T cells, or PBMCs provided the cDNA or gDNA that served as material.

Per the authors' pipeline: Reference gene primer amplification gave estimated nucleated cell counts. Only in-frame clones appear in the TCRdb table, and some are missing; sequencing was by immunoSEQ multiplex PCR. V and J calls and clone size follow that table, whereas D and trimming were derived from the DNA. The sample lists around 95,000 clones, about 77% occurring once. The sample consisted of peripheral blood. V gene TRBV18 combines with J gene TRBJ2-2, with D perhaps matching TRBD2 (6 bases). The TCR originated in a man aged 65-85 years with active or convalescent COVID-19. CDR3 region: CASSPRSGTAFAGELFF. The CDR3 bases are TGTGCCAGCTCACCACGGTCGGGGACTGCTTTCGCCGGGGAGCTGTTTTTT. Full variable domain (missing parts from reference TRBV18 and TRBJ2-2): NAGVMQNPRHLVRRRGQEARLRCSPMKGHSHVYWYRQLPEEGLKFMVYLQKENIIDESGMPKERFSAEFPKEGPSILRIQQVVRGDSAAYFCASSPRSGTAFAGELFFGEGSRLTVL.